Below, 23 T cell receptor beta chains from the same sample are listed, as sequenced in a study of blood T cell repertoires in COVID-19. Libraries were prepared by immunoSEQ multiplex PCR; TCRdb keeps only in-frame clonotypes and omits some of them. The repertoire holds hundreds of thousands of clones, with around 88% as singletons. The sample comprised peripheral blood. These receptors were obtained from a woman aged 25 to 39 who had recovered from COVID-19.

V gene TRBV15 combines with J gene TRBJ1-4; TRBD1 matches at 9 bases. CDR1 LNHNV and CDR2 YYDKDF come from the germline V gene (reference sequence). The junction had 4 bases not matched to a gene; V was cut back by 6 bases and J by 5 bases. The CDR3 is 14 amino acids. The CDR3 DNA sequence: TGTGCCACCAGTCTCGGGACAGGGAATGAAAAACTGTTTTTT. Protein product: CATSLGTGNEKLFF.

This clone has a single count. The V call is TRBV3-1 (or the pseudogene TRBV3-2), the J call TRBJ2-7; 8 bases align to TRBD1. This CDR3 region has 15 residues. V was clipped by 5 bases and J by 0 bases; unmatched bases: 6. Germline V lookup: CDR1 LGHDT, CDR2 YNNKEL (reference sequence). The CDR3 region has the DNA TGTGCCAGCAGCTCCAGGGGGCGGAGCTCCTACGAGCAGTACTTC. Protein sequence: CASSSRGRSSYEQYF.

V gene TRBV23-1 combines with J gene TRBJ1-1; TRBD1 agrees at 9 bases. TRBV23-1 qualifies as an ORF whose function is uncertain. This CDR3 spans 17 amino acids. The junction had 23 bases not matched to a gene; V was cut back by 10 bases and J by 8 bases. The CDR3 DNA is TGCGCCACCACACCTTTCCTACCGGGACAGGGCCCTCTCGAAGCTTTCTTT. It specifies CATTPFLPGQGPLEAFF.

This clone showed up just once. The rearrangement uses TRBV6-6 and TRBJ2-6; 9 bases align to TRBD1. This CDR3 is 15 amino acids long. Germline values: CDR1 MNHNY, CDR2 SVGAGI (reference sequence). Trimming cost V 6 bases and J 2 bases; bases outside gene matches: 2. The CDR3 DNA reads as TGTGCCAGCAGGGACAGGGGCACTGGGGCCAACGTCCTGACTTTC. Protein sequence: CASRDRGTGANVLTF.

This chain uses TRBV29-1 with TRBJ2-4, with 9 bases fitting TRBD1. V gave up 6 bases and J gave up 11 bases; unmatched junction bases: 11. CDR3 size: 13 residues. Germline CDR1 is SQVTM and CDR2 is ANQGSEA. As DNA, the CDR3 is TGCAGCGTGGGGACAGGGACGATGGGTTTTCAGTACTTC. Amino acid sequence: CSVGTGTMGFQYF.

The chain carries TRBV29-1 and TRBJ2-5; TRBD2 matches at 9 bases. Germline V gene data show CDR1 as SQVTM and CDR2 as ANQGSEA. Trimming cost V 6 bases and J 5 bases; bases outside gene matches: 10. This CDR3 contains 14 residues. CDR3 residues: CSVAETSGGETQYF. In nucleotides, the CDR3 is TGCAGCGTCGCCGAGACTAGCGGAGGGGAGACCCAGTACTTC.

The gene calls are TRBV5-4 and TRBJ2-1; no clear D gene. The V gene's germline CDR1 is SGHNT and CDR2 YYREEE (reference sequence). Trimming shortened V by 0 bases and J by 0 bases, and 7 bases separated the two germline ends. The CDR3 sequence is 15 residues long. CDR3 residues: CASSLGSSSYNEQFF. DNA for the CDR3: TGTGCCAGCAGCTTGGGGAGTAGCTCCTACAATGAGCAGTTCTTC.

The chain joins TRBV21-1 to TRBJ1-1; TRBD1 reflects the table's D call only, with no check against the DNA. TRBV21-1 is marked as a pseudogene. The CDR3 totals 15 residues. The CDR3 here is CASSNIQGLNTEAFF. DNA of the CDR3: TGTGCCAGCAGCAACATTCAGGGGTTGAACACTGAAGCTTTCTTT.

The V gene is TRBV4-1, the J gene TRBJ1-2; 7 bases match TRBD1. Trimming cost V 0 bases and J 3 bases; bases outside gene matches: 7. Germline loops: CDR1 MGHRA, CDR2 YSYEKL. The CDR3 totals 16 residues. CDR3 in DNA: TGCGCCAGCAGCCAAGATCCTAACAGGGGAGACTATGGCTACACCTTC. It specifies CASSQDPNRGDYGYTF.

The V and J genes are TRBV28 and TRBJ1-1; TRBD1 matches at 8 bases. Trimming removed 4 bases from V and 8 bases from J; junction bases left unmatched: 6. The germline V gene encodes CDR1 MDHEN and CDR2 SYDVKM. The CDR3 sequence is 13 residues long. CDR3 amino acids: CASSSRTGPEAFF. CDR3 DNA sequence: TGTGCCAGCAGTTCCCGGACAGGGCCGGAAGCTTTCTTT. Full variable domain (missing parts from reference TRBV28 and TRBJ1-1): DVKVTQSSRYLVKRTGEKVFLECVQDMDHENMFWYRQDPGLGLRLIYFSYDVKMKEKGDIPEGYSVSREKKERFSLILESASTNQTSMYLCASSSRTGPEAFFGQGTRLTVV.

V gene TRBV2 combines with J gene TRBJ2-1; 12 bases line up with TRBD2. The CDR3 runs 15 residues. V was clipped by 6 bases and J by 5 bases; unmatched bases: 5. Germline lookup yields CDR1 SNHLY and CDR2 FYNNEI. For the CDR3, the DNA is TGTGCCAGCAGGTCTCTAGCGGGAGGGCACAATGAGCAGTTCTTC. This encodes CASRSLAGGHNEQFF.

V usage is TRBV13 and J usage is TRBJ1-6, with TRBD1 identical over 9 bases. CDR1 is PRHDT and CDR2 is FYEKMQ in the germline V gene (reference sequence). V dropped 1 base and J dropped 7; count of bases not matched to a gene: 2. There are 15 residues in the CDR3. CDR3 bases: TGTGCCAGCAGCTTAGTGGGACAGGGAAATTCACCCCTCCACTTT. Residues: CASSLVGQGNSPLHF.

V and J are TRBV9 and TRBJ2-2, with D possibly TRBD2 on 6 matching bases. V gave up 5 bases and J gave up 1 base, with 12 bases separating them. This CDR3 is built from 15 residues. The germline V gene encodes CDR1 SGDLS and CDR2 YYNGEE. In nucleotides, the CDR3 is TGTGCCAGCAGTCTAGGGCGGGAGAACACCGGGGAGCTGTTTTTT. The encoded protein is CASSLGRENTGELFF.

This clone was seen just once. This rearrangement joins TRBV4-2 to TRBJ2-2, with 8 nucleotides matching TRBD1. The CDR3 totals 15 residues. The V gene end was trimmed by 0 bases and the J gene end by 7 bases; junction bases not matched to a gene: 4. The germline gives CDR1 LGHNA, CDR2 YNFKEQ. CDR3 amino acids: CASSQDDRGNGELFF. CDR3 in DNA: TGTGCCAGCAGCCAAGATGACAGGGGAAACGGGGAGCTGTTTTTT.

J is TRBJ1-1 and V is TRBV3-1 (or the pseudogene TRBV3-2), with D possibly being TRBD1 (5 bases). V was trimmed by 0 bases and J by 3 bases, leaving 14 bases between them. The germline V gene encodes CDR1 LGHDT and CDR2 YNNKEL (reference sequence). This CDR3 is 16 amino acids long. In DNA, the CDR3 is TGTGCCAGCAGCCAAGAGGCGGACAAGGGTTACACTGAAGCTTTCTTT. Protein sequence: CASSQEADKGYTEAFF.

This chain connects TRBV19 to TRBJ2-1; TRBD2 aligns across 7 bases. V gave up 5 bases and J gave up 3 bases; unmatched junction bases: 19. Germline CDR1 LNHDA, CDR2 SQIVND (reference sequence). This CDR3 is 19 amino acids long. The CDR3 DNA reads TGTGCCAGTAGTCCCGCGGGATCGCGGGAGATCGGGTTCTACAATGAGCAGTTCTTC. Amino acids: CASSPAGSREIGFYNEQFF.

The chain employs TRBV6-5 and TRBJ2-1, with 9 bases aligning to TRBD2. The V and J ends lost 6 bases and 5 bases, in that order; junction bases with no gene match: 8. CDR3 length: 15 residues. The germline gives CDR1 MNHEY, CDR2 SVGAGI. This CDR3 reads CASRGGGGGDNEQFF. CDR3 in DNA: TGTGCCAGCAGGGGCGGTGGCGGGGGGGACAATGAGCAGTTCTTC.

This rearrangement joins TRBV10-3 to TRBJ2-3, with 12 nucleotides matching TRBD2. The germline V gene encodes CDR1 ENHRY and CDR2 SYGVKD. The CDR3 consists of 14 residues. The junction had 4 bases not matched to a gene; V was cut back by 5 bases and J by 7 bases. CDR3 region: CAISSSGGEYTQYF. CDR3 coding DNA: TGTGCCATCAGTTCTAGCGGGGGGGAATATACGCAGTATTTT.

The CDR3 nucleotides are TGCGCCAGCAGCTTGGGACAGGGATATGCGACAGATACGCAGTATTTT. Protein product: CASSLGQGYATDTQYF. The V gene is TRBV5-1, the J gene TRBJ2-3, with 7 bases identical to TRBD1. The CDR3 sequence is 16 residues long. Germline loops: CDR1 SGHRS, CDR2 YFSETQ. V trimming: 0 bases; J trimming: 3 bases; junction bases outside the gene matches: 7.

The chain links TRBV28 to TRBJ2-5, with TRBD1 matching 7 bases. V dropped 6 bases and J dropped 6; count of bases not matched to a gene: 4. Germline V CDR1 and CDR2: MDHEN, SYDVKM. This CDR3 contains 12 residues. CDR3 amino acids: CASRTGLKTQYF. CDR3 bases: TGTGCCAGCAGGACAGGGTTAAAGACCCAGTACTTC.

CDR3 sequence reads: CASSLTGSGADTQYF. The CDR3 DNA reads as TGTGCCAGCAGCTTAACGGGGAGCGGGGCAGATACGCAGTATTTT. The J gene is TRBJ2-3, the V gene TRBV7-9; the match to TRBD2 covers 7 bases. With V trimmed by 2 bases and J by 4 bases, 6 bases remained unmatched. The germline V gene encodes CDR1 SEHNR and CDR2 FQNEAQ (reference sequence). The CDR3 consists of 15 residues. The whole variable domain, remainder taken from reference TRBV7-9 and TRBJ2-3, is DTGVSQNPRHKITKRGQNVTFRCDPISEHNRLYWYRQTLGQGPEFLTYFQNEAQLEKSRLLSDRFSAERPKGSFSTLEIQRTEQGDSAMYLCASSLTGSGADTQYFGPGTRLTVL.

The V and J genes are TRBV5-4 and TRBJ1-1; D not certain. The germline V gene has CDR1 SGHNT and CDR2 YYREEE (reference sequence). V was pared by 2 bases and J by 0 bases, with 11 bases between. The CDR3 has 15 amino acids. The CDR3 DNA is TGTGCCAGCAGCTTCCTCGAAAACATGAACACTGAAGCTTTCTTT. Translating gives CASSFLENMNTEAFF.

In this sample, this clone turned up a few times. The CDR3 here is CASSPSVTGTKDYEQYF. Written as DNA, the CDR3 is TGTGCCAGCAGCCCTTCTGTCACCGGGACAAAAGACTACGAGCAGTACTTC. This chain links TRBV7-9 with TRBJ2-7, with D maybe TRBD1 (6 bases). Per the germline V gene, CDR1 is SEHNR and CDR2 is FQNEAQ (reference sequence). V lost 5 bases, J lost 3 bases, and 23 bases lay in between. The CDR3 contains 17 residues.